The 5 T cell receptor beta chains below were found in one sample sequenced in a study of blood T cell repertoires in COVID-19. Data came from immunoSEQ multiplex PCR; TCRdb stores just in-frame clones and leaves some out. The sample shows about 110,000 clones, approximately 87% of them seen only once. The source material was peripheral blood. The receptors derive from a woman aged 55-69 years with acute or convalescent COVID-19.

The chain recombines TRBV11-2 with TRBJ2-5, with D hard to call. Trimming shortened V by 5 bases and J by 1 base, and 14 bases separated the two germline ends. The CDR3 loop spans 15 amino acids. Germline values: CDR1 SGHAT, CDR2 FQNNGV. This CDR3 is CASSPWVGGQETQYF. Written as DNA, the CDR3 is TGTGCCAGCAGCCCCTGGGTTGGCGGCCAAGAGACCCAGTACTTC. Full variable domain (outside the CDR3, taken from reference TRBV11-2 and TRBJ2-5): EAGVAQSPRYKIIEKRQSVAFWCNPISGHATLYWYQQILGQGPKLLIQFQNNGVVDDSQLPKDRFSAERLKGVDSTLKIQPAKLEDSAVYLCASSPWVGGQETQYFGPGTRLLVL.

On this clone itself: This same CDR3 is encoded by further DNA sequences in the sample. The gene calls are TRBV27 and TRBJ2-7, with 14 bases identical to TRBD2. CDR1 and CDR2 (germline): MNHEY, SMNVEV (reference sequence). J gave up 7 bases and V 3 bases, and 17 bases lay outside the gene matches. This CDR3 has 19 amino acids. The CDR3 DNA follows: TGTGCCAGCAGTTTCGGGACTAGCGGGAGAGGGGGTCCGGCGGGGGAGCAGTACTTC. This sequence encodes CASSFGTSGRGGPAGEQYF.

This clone has more than one count but fewer than ten. CDR3 DNA sequence: TGCGCCAGCAGCCAAGAGAGAGGTCGGGGCACAGGGAGTAATTCACCCCTCCACTTT. As protein: CASSQERGRGTGSNSPLHF. This rearrangement joins TRBV4-1 to TRBJ1-6; the D gene is possibly TRBD1 (6 bases). Germline CDR1 and CDR2: MGHRA and YSYEKL. The CDR3 spans 19 residues. The V gene lost 0 bases and the J gene lost 6 bases, with 21 bases spanning the gap.

The rearrangement uses TRBV7-9 and TRBJ1-1; D may be TRBD1 (5 bases). Germline loops: CDR1 SEHNR, CDR2 FQNEAQ (reference sequence). CDR3 size: 15 residues. The V and J ends lost 2 bases and 6 bases respectively, with 16 bases between them. In DNA form, the CDR3 reads TGTGCCAGCAGCTTAAAGGAGAGCAGGGTATCTGAAGCTTTCTTT. Amino acids: CASSLKESRVSEAFF.

The chain links TRBV9 to TRBJ1-5; D is uncertain. The CDR3 covers 13 residues. Germline-derived CDR1 and CDR2 are SGDLS and YYNGEE. Trimming took off 0 bases at V and 4 bases at J, with 5 bases between the two ends. The CDR3 loop is CASSVGQNQPQHF. Written as DNA, the CDR3 is TGTGCCAGCAGCGTAGGGCAGAATCAGCCCCAGCATTTT.